This T cell receptor beta chain was recovered during a study of blood T cell repertoires in COVID-19. Overall study: Spain, Italy and the United States supplied samples that represented acute and convalescent COVID-19. In each case, the material was cDNA or gDNA derived from T cells, B-cell-depleted T cells, or PBMCs.

As processed by the authors: It was from reference gene primer amplification that nucleated cell counts were estimated. TCRdb keeps only in-frame clones here, not all; method: immunoSEQ multiplex PCR. The DNA gave D and trimming, while V, J and clone size come from that table. This table holds some 62,000 clones, around 80% found once. Germline CDR1 and CDR2: SGHTA and FQGTGA. V was trimmed by 6 bases and J by 3 bases, leaving 10 bases between them. The CDR3 runs 13 residues. Enrolled during active infection, Seattle patients were then followed longitudinally. This clonotype was obtained from a man in his sixties with COVID-19, enrolled during active disease. The V call is TRBV7-3, the J call TRBJ2-3; TRBD1 is a possible D gene (6 bases). Sequenced input: peripheral blood. The CDR3 nucleotides are TGTGCCAGCAGTTCGGACAGTACAGATACGCAGTATTTT. Protein sequence: CASSSDSTDTQYF.